The TCR beta chain described here comes from a study of blood T cell repertoires in COVID-19 (dated by TCRdb to the early 2020s). In the study overall: The collaborator samples originated in the United States, Italy and Spain and spanned the acute and convalescent phases of COVID-19. The material from the prospective study consisted of cDNA or gDNA derived from T cells, B-cell-depleted T cells, or PBMCs. The repertoires were made available in a free public database intended to serve as a resource for research on the immune response to SARS-CoV-2. A de-identified subject ID, COVID-19 status, age in years and sex were almost always included in the sample metadata. Where HLA class I and class II types were available, the types were taken from metadata supplied by the sample provider, not from assay-based typing. The samples were drawn from the first 160 participants of the ongoing ImmuneRACE study and from 1,254 subjects provided by 6 global collaborators. Deeply sampled blood TCRbeta repertoires from subjects exposed to, actively infected with, or recovered from COVID-19 were included in the dataset. General findings and caveats noted by the study authors: The amount of clinical and demographic metadata varied by source and participant and was provided uncurated.

CDR3 length: 14 amino acids, cysteine to phenylalanine. Only the CDR3 region is kept as DNA, spanning 42 bases read in frame from base 1. CDR1 SNHLY and CDR2 FYNNEI are derived from the germline V gene. V and J lose 7 bases and 7 bases, and a span of 19 bases separates them. As regards this clone: It lacks a known antigen. Nothing much larger sits one base from this clone, and base qualities are not available.

The immunoSEQ Assay, a bias-controlled multiplex PCR, was used to amplify TCRbeta CDR3 regions from genomic DNA. The authors' pipeline ran thus. The number of nucleated cells in each sample was estimated by amplification of reference gene primers within the assay. Sequence reads were collapsed and filtered to measure the absolute abundance of every unique TCRbeta CDR3 rearrangement. For each sample, productive Simpson clonality was calculated as the square root of Simpson's diversity index over productive rearrangements. In its TCRdb copy, this immuneACCESS table keeps in-frame sequences only and misses some clones. Where compared with another copy, unresolved V genes explain less than half of these, and the others have no known cause. From that table come the V and J calls and clone size; the DNA was used to work out D and trimming. For this sample the table gives approximately 300,000 clones, of which around 91% were detected only once. The ten top clones hold 3.5% to 4.5% of the sample.

In the prospective study, participants were about 18 to 95 years old, resided in fewer than 25 geographic areas of the United States, and were enrolled through a virtual design. In the prospective study, cohorts were assigned on the basis of participant-reported clinical history obtained from a screening survey and a study questionnaire. Each participant in the prospective study had whole blood, serum and a nasopharyngeal or oropharyngeal swab collected by mobile phlebotomists. Prospective study participants could optionally give additional blood draws and questionnaires over an approximately two-month period. Before DNA extraction, prospective study blood samples were shipped either frozen or at room temperature.

The sequence came from a woman in her late teens or twenties with acute COVID-19. The V gene is TRBV2 and the J gene is TRBJ1-2, and perhaps TRBD1 as D gene, on 5 matching bases. Source material: PBMCs or T cells enriched from blood (not recorded which). This receptor has the CDR3 CASTPPAGESGYTF. The sequenced DNA: TGTGCCAGCACCCCTCCGGCGGGGGAGAGTGGCTACACCTTC.